This T cell receptor (beta chain) originates from a study of T-cell reconstitution after alpha-beta-depleted transplantation in children. V lost 1 base, J lost 7 bases, and 15 bases lay in between. This CDR3 is 15 amino acids long. Germline CDR1 SGHDT, CDR2 YYEEEE. Researchers prepared the TCRbeta library using unique molecular identifiers, the study reports. From the PCR reads, TCRdb called clonotypes with MiXCR, one entry per CDR3 protein. The table lists some 500,000 distinct CDR3 sequences, 15% to 20% of them singletons, with 3.3% in the top ten. This chain connects TRBV5-6 to TRBJ2-1; possible D gene TRBD2, 5 bases. The sample was PBMCs from the stem cell graft donor, taken from the stem cell graft. This receptor was obtained from a human donor who donated a stem cell graft to a child with acute lymphoblastic leukemia. Here the CDR3 DNA reads TGTGCCAGCAGCTTGATGAGTGGGCGGGCTAATGAGCAGTTCTTC. Residues: CASSLMSGRANEQFF.